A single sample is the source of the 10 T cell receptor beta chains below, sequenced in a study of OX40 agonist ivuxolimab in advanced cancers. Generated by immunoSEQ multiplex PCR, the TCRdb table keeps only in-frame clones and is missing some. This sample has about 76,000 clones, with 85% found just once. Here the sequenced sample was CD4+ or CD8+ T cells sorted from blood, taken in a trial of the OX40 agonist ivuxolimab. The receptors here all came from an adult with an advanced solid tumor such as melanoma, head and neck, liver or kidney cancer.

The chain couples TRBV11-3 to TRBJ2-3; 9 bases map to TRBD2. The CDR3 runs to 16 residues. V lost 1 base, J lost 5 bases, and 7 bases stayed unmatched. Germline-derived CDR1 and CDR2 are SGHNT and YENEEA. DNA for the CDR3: TGTGCCAGCAGCTTAGGGCGGGGGGGCCAGAGAGATACGCAGTATTTT. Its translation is CASSLGRGGQRDTQYF.

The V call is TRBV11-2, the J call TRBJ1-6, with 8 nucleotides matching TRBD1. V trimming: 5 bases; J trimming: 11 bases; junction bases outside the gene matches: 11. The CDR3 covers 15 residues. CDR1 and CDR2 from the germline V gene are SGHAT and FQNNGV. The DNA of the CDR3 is TGTGCCAGCAGCATCGGGTCAGGGGGCGGAACACCCCTCCACTTT. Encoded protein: CASSIGSGGGTPLHF.

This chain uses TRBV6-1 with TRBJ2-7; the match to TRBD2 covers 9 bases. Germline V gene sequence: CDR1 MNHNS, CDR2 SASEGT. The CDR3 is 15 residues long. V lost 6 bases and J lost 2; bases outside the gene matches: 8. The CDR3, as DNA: TGTGCCAGCAGCCCAGCAGCGGGGGGACCCTACGAGCAGTACTTC. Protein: CASSPAAGGPYEQYF.

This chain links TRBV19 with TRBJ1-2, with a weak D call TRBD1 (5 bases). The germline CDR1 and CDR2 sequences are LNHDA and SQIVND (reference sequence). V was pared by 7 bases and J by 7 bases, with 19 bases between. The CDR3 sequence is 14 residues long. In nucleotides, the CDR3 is TGTGCCAGTATCACGGGGCCTGCCTATAGTGGCTACACCTTC. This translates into CASITGPAYSGYTF.

The CDR3 reads CASSLVGGGPRADTQYF. The CDR3 coding sequence is TGTGCCAGCAGCTTAGTGGGCGGGGGGCCTCGGGCAGATACGCAGTATTTT. The chain is built from TRBV7-2 and TRBJ2-3; 8 bases fit TRBD2. The germline gives CDR1 SGHTA, CDR2 FQGNSA. This CDR3 has 17 residues. The V segment lost 1 base and the J segment 4 bases; nucleotides outside the gene matches: 10.

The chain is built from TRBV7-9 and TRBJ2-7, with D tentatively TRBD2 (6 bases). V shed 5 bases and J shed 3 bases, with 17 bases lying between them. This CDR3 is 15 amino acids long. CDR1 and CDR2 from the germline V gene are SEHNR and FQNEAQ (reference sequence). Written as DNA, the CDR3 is TGTGCCAGCAGCGGTACCGGGACTGAAGTCTACGAGCAGTACTTC. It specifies CASSGTGTEVYEQYF.

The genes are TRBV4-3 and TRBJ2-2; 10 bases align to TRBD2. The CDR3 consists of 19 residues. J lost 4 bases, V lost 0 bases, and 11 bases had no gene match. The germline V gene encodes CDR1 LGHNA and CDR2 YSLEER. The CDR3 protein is CASSQDSGLAGAFTGELFF. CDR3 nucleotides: TGCGCCAGCAGCCAAGATTCTGGCCTAGCGGGGGCCTTCACCGGGGAGCTGTTTTTT.

The CDR3 DNA reads as TGCGCCAGCAGCTTAGATAGCGGGGGGCCGGTCCGGGAGACCCAGTACTTC. It yields the protein CASSLDSGGPVRETQYF. The V gene is TRBV5-1, the J gene TRBJ2-5; 10 nucleotides agree with TRBD2. Germline assignment: CDR1 SGHRS and CDR2 YFSETQ. V was clipped by 2 bases and J by 5 bases; unmatched bases: 12. The CDR3 has 17 amino acids.

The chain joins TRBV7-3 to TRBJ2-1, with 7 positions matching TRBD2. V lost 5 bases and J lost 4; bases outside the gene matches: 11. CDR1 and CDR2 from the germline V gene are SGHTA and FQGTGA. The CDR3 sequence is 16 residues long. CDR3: CASSPRPAGTYNEQFF. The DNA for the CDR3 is TGTGCCAGCAGCCCCAGGCCAGCGGGGACTTACAATGAGCAGTTCTTC. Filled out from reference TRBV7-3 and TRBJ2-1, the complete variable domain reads GAGVSQTPSNKVTEKGKYVELRCDPISGHTALYWYRQSLGQGPEFLIYFQGTGAADDSGLPNDRFFAVRPEGSVSTLKIQRTERGDSAVYLCASSPRPAGTYNEQFFGPGTRLTVL.

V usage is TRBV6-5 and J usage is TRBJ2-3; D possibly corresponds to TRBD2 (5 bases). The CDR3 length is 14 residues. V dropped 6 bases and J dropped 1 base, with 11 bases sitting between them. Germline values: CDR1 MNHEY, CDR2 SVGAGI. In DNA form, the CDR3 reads TGTGCCAGCAGACGGGGTGGGGGCACAGATACGCAGTATTTT. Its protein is CASRRGGGTDTQYF.